This T cell receptor (beta chain) was identified during a study of OX40 agonist ivuxolimab in advanced cancers. Only in-frame clones appear in the TCRdb table, and some are missing; sequencing was by immunoSEQ multiplex PCR. Altogether tens of thousands of clones are present, about 88% being singletons, with the ten largest covering roughly 0.2%. Germline V CDR1 and CDR2: LNHNV, YYDKDF (reference sequence). This CDR3 contains 15 residues. Deletions cut 1 base from V and 1 base from J, with 10 bases between. This TCR was recovered from an adult with an advanced solid tumor such as melanoma, head and neck, liver or kidney cancer. The gene calls are TRBV15 and TRBJ1-1, with D uncertain. The sample here was CD4+ or CD8+ T cells sorted from blood, taken in a trial of the OX40 agonist ivuxolimab. CDR3 amino acids: CATSRGEGWNTEAFF. The DNA for the CDR3 is TGTGCCACCAGCAGAGGAGAGGGATGGAACACTGAAGCTTTCTTT.